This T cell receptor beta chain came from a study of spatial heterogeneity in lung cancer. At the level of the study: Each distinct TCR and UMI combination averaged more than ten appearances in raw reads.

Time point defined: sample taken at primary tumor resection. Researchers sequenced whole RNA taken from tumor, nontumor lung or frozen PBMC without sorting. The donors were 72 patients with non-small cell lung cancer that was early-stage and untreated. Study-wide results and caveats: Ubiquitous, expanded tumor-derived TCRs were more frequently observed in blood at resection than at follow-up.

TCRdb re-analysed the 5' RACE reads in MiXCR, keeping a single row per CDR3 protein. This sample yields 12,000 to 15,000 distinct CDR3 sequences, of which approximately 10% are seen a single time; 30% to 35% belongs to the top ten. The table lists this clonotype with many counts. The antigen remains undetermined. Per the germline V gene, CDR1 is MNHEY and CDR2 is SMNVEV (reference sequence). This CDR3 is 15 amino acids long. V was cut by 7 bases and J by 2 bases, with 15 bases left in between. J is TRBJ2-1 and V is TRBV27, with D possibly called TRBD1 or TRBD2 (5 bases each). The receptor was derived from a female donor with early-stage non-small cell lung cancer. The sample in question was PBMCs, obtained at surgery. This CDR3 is CASKGLGEPYNEQFF. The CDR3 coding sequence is TGTGCCAGCAAGGGCCTGGGGGAACCCTACAATGAGCAGTTCTTC.